The entry below describes one T cell receptor beta chain. Data came from immunoSEQ multiplex PCR; TCRdb stores just in-frame clones and leaves some out. Of tens of thousands of clones listed, 88% were seen once; the top ten hold roughly 4%. This record comes from a study of blood T cell repertoires in COVID-19. The CDR3 loop spans 15 amino acids. V was pared by 5 bases and J by 0 bases, with 6 bases of the junction left unmatched. Germline loops: CDR1 PRHDT, CDR2 FYEKMQ (reference sequence). The chain uses TRBV13 and TRBJ1-2, with 7 bases aligning to TRBD1. The clonotype originates from a human donor in a cohort sampled during active COVID-19. Sequencing input: peripheral blood. The CDR3 sequence: CASSEGDRANYGYTF. In DNA, the CDR3 is TGTGCCAGCAGCGAAGGGGACAGAGCTAACTATGGCTACACCTTC. Full variable domain (outside the CDR3, taken from reference TRBV13 and TRBJ1-2): AAGVIQSPRHLIKEKRETATLKCYPIPRHDTVYWYQQGPGQDPQFLISFYEKMQSDKGSIPDRFSAQQFSDYHSELNMSSLELGDSALYFCASSEGDRANYGYTFGSGTRLTVV.